This passage covers 30 T cell receptor beta chains from one sample sequenced in a study of T cells in Graves' hyperthyroidism and ophthalmopathy. Researchers took RNA transcripts and amplified the TCR beta CDR3 regions from them. TCR CDR3 underwent first-round RT-PCR with the HTBI primer set. TCRdb processed the multiplex PCR reads anew with MiXCR; each CDR3 protein has one entry. The table lists approximately 24,000 distinct CDR3 sequences, about half of them singletons. Sequencing used blood. The source of these receptors is a woman between 40 and 50 years old with Graves' hyperthyroidism that later progressed to Graves' ophthalmopathy.

This chain joins TRBV7-9 and TRBJ2-7; D ambiguous. CDR1 is SEHNR and CDR2 is FQNEAQ in the germline V gene (reference sequence). The V end lost 3 bases, the J end lost 6 bases, and 12 bases lay between the germline ends. CDR3 length: 13 amino acids. The CDR3 DNA reads as TGTGCCAGCAGCTTGAGTTCCGAAGGCGAGCAGTACTTC. It yields the protein CASSLSSEGEQYF.

This clonotype was counted at least ten times. The chain has TRBV5-1 and TRBJ1-4; possible D gene TRBD1, 5 bases. Trimming left V 2 bases short and J 8 bases short, with 16 bases between. The CDR3 has 15 amino acids. CDR1 SGHRS and CDR2 YFSETQ come from the germline V gene. CDR3 region: CASSFFGAKNEKLFF. The DNA for the CDR3 is TGCGCCAGCAGCTTTTTTGGGGCAAAGAACGAAAAACTGTTTTTT.

This clonotype was seen only a few times. This sequence joins TRBV2 and TRBJ1-4; 7 bases are shared with TRBD1. This CDR3 contains 14 residues. Per germline, CDR1 SNHLY and CDR2 FYNNEI. Germline trimming cut 6 bases from V and 8 bases from J; bases unmatched to any gene: 9. This CDR3 reads CASSRQGPMEKLFF. In DNA, the CDR3 is TGTGCCAGCAGCCGACAGGGTCCCATGGAAAAACTGTTTTTT. Full variable domain (rest looked up from reference TRBV2 and TRBJ1-4): EPEVTQTPSHQVTQMGQEVILRCVPISNHLYFYWYRQILGQKVEFLVSFYNNEISEKSEIFDDQFSVERPDGSNFTLKIRSTKLEDSAMYFCASSRQGPMEKLFFGSGTQLSVL.

This clonotype was picked up one time. The chain is built from TRBV2 and TRBJ2-1; maybe TRBD1 (6 bases). Trimming pared 6 bases from V and 7 bases from J, leaving 19 bases between. Germline assignment: CDR1 SNHLY and CDR2 FYNNEI. The CDR3 is 15 amino acids. The CDR3 DNA reads as TGTGCCAGCAGGATGACAGGCTCTATAGGGAATGAGCAGTTCTTC. It is translated as CASRMTGSIGNEQFF.

This clonotype qualifies as medium-sized (0.01 to 0.1%). The J gene is TRBJ2-7, the V gene TRBV20-1; TRBD1 matches 8 bases. The CDR3 runs to 14 residues. CDR1 is DFQATT, CDR2 SNEGSKA, per germline (reference sequence). Germline trimming cut 6 bases from V and 0 bases from J; bases unmatched to any gene: 7. CDR3 residues: CSAHTGTGSYEQYF. DNA for the CDR3: TGCAGTGCCCACACCGGGACAGGCTCCTACGAGCAGTACTTC.

This clonotype appeared many times. This chain links TRBV12-3 or TRBV12-4 with TRBJ2-7, with 12 bases fitting TRBD2. The CDR3 loop spans 15 amino acids. The trim removed 5 bases at V and 2 bases at J, leaving 4 bases unmatched. The CDR3 loop reads CASSQGLAGPYEQYF. As DNA, the CDR3 is TGTGCCAGCAGTCAGGGACTAGCGGGCCCCTACGAGCAGTACTTC.

This rearrangement joins TRBV7-9 to TRBJ2-2; TRBD1 agrees at 8 bases. This CDR3 contains 16 residues. Trimming cost V 1 base and J 9 bases; bases outside gene matches: 10. The germline V gene encodes CDR1 SEHNR and CDR2 FQNEAQ (reference sequence). The CDR3 DNA reads TGTGCCAGCAGCTTAGATTCGGACAGGGCGGGACGGGAGCTGTTTTTT. Its protein product is CASSLDSDRAGRELFF. Variable domain in full (rest from reference TRBV7-9 and TRBJ2-2): DTGVSQNPRHKITKRGQNVTFRCDPISEHNRLYWYRQTLGQGPEFLTYFQNEAQLEKSRLLSDRFSAERPKGSFSTLEIQRTEQGDSAMYLCASSLDSDRAGRELFFGEGSRLTVL.

There are a few counts of this clonotype. The rearrangement joins TRBV24-1 to TRBJ1-5, with D possibly matching TRBD1 (5 bases). CDR3 length equals 13 residues. Germline V lookup: CDR1 KGHDR, CDR2 SFDVKD. V was shortened by 9 bases and J by 1 base, with 9 bases between the two germline ends. This CDR3 reads CATQGVSNQPQHF. The CDR3 nucleotides are TGTGCCACCCAGGGTGTGAGCAATCAGCCCCAGCATTTT.

Points on this clonotype: Because the CDR3 is missing its conserved closing phenylalanine or tryptophan, this is likely a read error. The J gene is TRBJ1-1, the V gene TRBV15, with TRBD1 matching over 9 bases. The CDR3 contains 16 residues. Looked up from germline, CDR1 is LNHNV and CDR2 is YYDKDF (reference sequence). The CDR3 coding sequence is TGTGTCACCAGCAAAACCACCGGGACAGGGAACATTGAAGCTTTCATT. The encoded protein is CVTSKTTGTGNIEAFI.

The chain uses TRBV20-1 and TRBJ2-7; TRBD2 agrees at 8 bases. CDR3 length equals 13 residues. Per germline, CDR1 DFQATT and CDR2 SNEGSKA (reference sequence). Losses at the gene ends were 3 bases for V and 0 bases for J; bases not matched to a gene: 1. For the CDR3, the DNA is TGCAGTGCTAGCGGGACTAGCTCCTACGAGCAGTACTTC. It is translated as CSASGTSSYEQYF.

The CDR3 coding sequence is TGTGCCACCAGTGATTTGTCTAGCGGGAGGCTTAATGAGCAGTTCTTC. This sequence encodes CATSDLSSGRLNEQFF. This chain connects TRBV24-1 to TRBJ2-1; 11 bases agree with TRBD2. CDR1 and CDR2 (germline): KGHDR, SFDVKD. The CDR3 totals 16 residues. Trimming removed 0 bases from V and 7 bases from J; junction bases left unmatched: 4.

This clonotype was recorded at least ten times. J is TRBJ1-2 and V is TRBV15, with 7 bases fitting TRBD1. The V gene's germline CDR1 is LNHNV and CDR2 YYDKDF (reference sequence). Trimming cost V 0 bases and J 3 bases; bases outside gene matches: 10. The CDR3 has 17 amino acids. Here the CDR3 reads CATSRDLGDSWYYGYTF. Here the CDR3 DNA reads TGTGCCACCAGCAGAGATTTAGGGGACAGTTGGTACTATGGCTACACCTTC. The full variable domain, completed using reference TRBV15 and TRBJ1-2, is DAMVIQNPRYQVTQFGKPVTLSCSQTLNHNVMYWYQQKSSQAPKLLFHYYDKDFNNEADTPDNFQSRRPNTSFCFLDIRSPGLGDTAMYLCATSRDLGDSWYYGYTFGSGTRLTVV.

This clonotype has at least ten counts. The gene calls are TRBV6-1 and TRBJ1-1; D unclear. The germline gives CDR1 MNHNS, CDR2 SASEGT. The CDR3 contains 13 residues. Deletions cut 0 bases from V and 1 base from J, with 3 bases between. CDR3 sequence reads: CASSEAENTEAFF. The CDR3 DNA reads TGTGCCAGCAGTGAAGCAGAGAACACTGAAGCTTTCTTT.

This clonotype was found many times. A much larger clone is a single base away; this may be a read error. The rearrangement joins TRBV7-9 to TRBJ1-1; D gene unclear. The CDR3 length is 14 residues. The germline V gene encodes CDR1 SEHNR and CDR2 FQNEAQ (reference sequence). CDR3 DNA: TGTGCCAGCGGCTTAGAGAGGCGGAACACTGAAGCTTTCTTT. This gives the protein CASGLERRNTEAFF.

The chain combines TRBV20-1 with TRBJ1-1; TRBD1 matches 8 bases. J was trimmed by 4 bases and V by 5 bases; bases with no gene match: 3. The CDR3 is made up of 12 amino acids. Germline V CDR1 and CDR2: DFQATT, SNEGSKA (reference sequence). The CDR3 bases are TGCAGTGCTGACAGGGGTAGCACTGAAGCTTTCTTT. Its translation: CSADRGSTEAFF.

The chain has TRBV4-1 and TRBJ2-1; possible D gene TRBD2, 6 bases. CDR1 is MGHRA and CDR2 is YSYEKL in the germline V gene. Trimming took off 8 bases at V and 0 bases at J, with 11 bases between the two ends. The CDR3 spans 14 residues. This chain's CDR3 is CASRELGSYNEQFF. Written as DNA, the CDR3 is TGCGCCAGCCGGGAGTTAGGCTCCTACAATGAGCAGTTCTTC.

This chain joins TRBV7-9 and TRBJ1-1; D not resolved. The V end was cut by 3 bases, the J end by 4 bases, with 9 bases between. The CDR3 spans 13 residues. The germline V gene encodes CDR1 SEHNR and CDR2 FQNEAQ (reference sequence). Here the CDR3 DNA reads TGTGCCAGCAGCTTCGAGGAGACCACTGAAGCTTTCTTT. It encodes CASSFEETTEAFF.

The chain is built from TRBV20-1 and TRBJ2-1; unclear D gene. Per the germline V gene, CDR1 is DFQATT and CDR2 is SNEGSKA (reference sequence). The CDR3 is 15 residues long. Trimming pared 0 bases from V and 4 bases from J, leaving 13 bases between. The CDR3 sequence is CSARDVRGQYNEQFF. DNA for the CDR3: TGCAGTGCTAGAGATGTACGCGGTCAATACAATGAGCAGTTCTTC.

This clonotype appeared once. At one end the junction does not follow the germline gene, possibly because of a read error. The chain employs TRBV7-9 and TRBJ1-2; TRBD1 matches at 7 bases. CDR3 length: 14 amino acids. Per the germline V gene, CDR1 is SEHNR and CDR2 is FQNEAQ (reference sequence). CDR3 residues: CASSGTATNYGYIF. CDR3 coding DNA: TGTGCCAGCAGCGGGACAGCAACTAACTATGGCTACATCTTC.

J is TRBJ2-3 and V is TRBV24-1; the match to TRBD2 covers 12 bases. The CDR3 runs 17 residues. CDR1 is KGHDR, CDR2 SFDVKD, per germline. J gave up 0 bases and V 6 bases, and 6 bases lay outside the gene matches. CDR3 sequence reads: CATSLSSGRASTDTQYF. DNA of the CDR3: TGTGCCACCAGTCTTTCTAGCGGGAGGGCGAGCACAGATACGCAGTATTTT.

The chain joins TRBV15 to TRBJ1-2; D is undetermined. This CDR3 spans 14 amino acids. From germline, CDR1 is LNHNV and CDR2 YYDKDF (reference sequence). Trimming stripped 5 bases from V and 3 bases from J, with 13 bases between. The CDR3: CATSATFEDYGYTF. The DNA of the CDR3 is TGTGCCACCAGCGCAACCTTCGAGGACTATGGCTACACCTTC. The full variable domain, completed using reference TRBV15 and TRBJ1-2, is DAMVIQNPRYQVTQFGKPVTLSCSQTLNHNVMYWYQQKSSQAPKLLFHYYDKDFNNEADTPDNFQSRRPNTSFCFLDIRSPGLGDTAMYLCATSATFEDYGYTFGSGTRLTVV.

The chain employs TRBV20-1 and TRBJ2-7; D could derive from TRBD1 or TRBD2 (5 bases each). The CDR3 covers 12 residues. V gave up 5 bases and J gave up 2 bases, with 10 bases separating them. CDR1 and CDR2 (germline): DFQATT, SNEGSKA (reference sequence). The CDR3 DNA follows: TGCAGTGCTGCCGGGGCCACCTACGAGCAGTACTTC. Translation gives CSAAGATYEQYF.

In this sample, this clonotype turned up a few times. The rearrangement joins TRBV2 to TRBJ2-7; TRBD2 agrees at 13 bases. This CDR3 is built from 16 residues. The V gene end was trimmed by 3 bases and the J gene end by 2 bases; junction bases not matched to a gene: 4. From germline, CDR1 is SNHLY and CDR2 FYNNEI. The CDR3 nucleotides are TGTGCCAGCAGTGACGGGACTAGCGGGGAAGCCTACGAGCAGTACTTC. Encoded protein: CASSDGTSGEAYEQYF. Full variable domain (missing parts from reference TRBV2 and TRBJ2-7): EPEVTQTPSHQVTQMGQEVILRCVPISNHLYFYWYRQILGQKVEFLVSFYNNEISEKSEIFDDQFSVERPDGSNFTLKIRSTKLEDSAMYFCASSDGTSGEAYEQYFGPGTRLTVT.

This clonotype was counted a few times. The chain combines TRBV19 with TRBJ1-2, with 9 bases identical to TRBD1. Germline values: CDR1 LNHDA, CDR2 SQIVND (reference sequence). CDR3 length: 15 residues. V trimming: 6 bases; J trimming: 4 bases; junction bases outside the gene matches: 9. This CDR3 reads CASSQAGQGTYGYTF. The DNA for the CDR3 is TGTGCCAGTAGCCAAGCTGGACAGGGGACCTATGGCTACACCTTC.

This chain uses TRBV2 with TRBJ2-3, with 14 bases that match TRBD2. The CDR3 runs to 14 residues. Germline-derived CDR1 and CDR2 are SNHLY and FYNNEI. V trimming: 9 bases; J trimming: 4 bases; junction bases outside the gene matches: 3. CDR3 nucleotides: TGTGCCAGAAGGGGACTAGCGGGGGCAGATACGCAGTATTTT. Translating it yields CARRGLAGADTQYF. Complete variable domain (other parts from reference TRBV2 and TRBJ2-3): EPEVTQTPSHQVTQMGQEVILRCVPISNHLYFYWYRQILGQKVEFLVSFYNNEISEKSEIFDDQFSVERPDGSNFTLKIRSTKLEDSAMYFCARRGLAGADTQYFGPGTRLTVL.

The genes are TRBV15 and TRBJ2-2, with 7 bases identical to TRBD2. This CDR3 spans 12 amino acids. J gave up 9 bases and V 9 bases, and 7 bases lay outside the gene matches. Germline V gene data show CDR1 as LNHNV and CDR2 as YYDKDF (reference sequence). The CDR3 protein is CATSGWARELFF. The CDR3 nucleotides read TGTGCCACTAGCGGGTGGGCCAGGGAGCTGTTTTTT.

This clonotype has more than one count but fewer than ten. This chain links TRBV30 with TRBJ2-1; no definite D call. V was clipped by 5 bases and J by 7 bases, with 12 bases between them. This CDR3 has 12 residues. Germline V gene lookup returns CDR1 GTSNPN and CDR2 SVGIG (reference sequence). CDR3 sequence: CAWSDLRNEQFF. The CDR3 nucleotides read TGTGCCTGGTCCGACCTAAGAAATGAGCAGTTCTTC.

Worth noting for this clonotype: Since no conserved phenylalanine or tryptophan closes the CDR3, a read error is the likely cause. The chain uses TRBV7-9 and TRBJ2-2; D is possibly TRBD2 (6 bases). Looked up from germline, CDR1 is SEHNR and CDR2 is FQNEAQ (reference sequence). Trimming shortened V by 6 bases and J by 4 bases, and 18 bases separated the two germline ends. The CDR3 is made up of 16 amino acids. The CDR3, as DNA: TGTGCCAGCAGGATAAGGTTCCGGGAGAGCACCGGGGAGCTGTTTTCT. Its protein is CASRIRFRESTGELFS.

This clonotype has at least ten counts. A read error may be the cause here, since a much bigger clone is one base away. The chain recombines TRBV20-1 with TRBJ2-4; D is uncertain. Trimming cost V 8 bases and J 7 bases, with 12 bases left between them. The CDR3 totals 11 residues. CDR1 is DFQATT, CDR2 SNEGSKA, per germline (reference sequence). The DNA for the CDR3 is TGCAGTCCAGCGTCGGAGAACATTCAGTACTTC. Amino acid sequence: CSPASENIQYF.

Judged by abundance, this clonotype is medium-sized. A junction end diverges from the germline sequence, so it may reflect a read error. The chain links TRBV25-1 to TRBJ2-7; a weak D match, TRBD1 (5 bases). This CDR3 is built from 14 residues. Germline V gives CDR1 MGHDK, CDR2 SYGVNS. CDR3 in DNA: TGTACCAGCAGTAAACAGGCTTCGACCTACGAGCAGTACTTC. It yields the protein CTSSKQASTYEQYF.